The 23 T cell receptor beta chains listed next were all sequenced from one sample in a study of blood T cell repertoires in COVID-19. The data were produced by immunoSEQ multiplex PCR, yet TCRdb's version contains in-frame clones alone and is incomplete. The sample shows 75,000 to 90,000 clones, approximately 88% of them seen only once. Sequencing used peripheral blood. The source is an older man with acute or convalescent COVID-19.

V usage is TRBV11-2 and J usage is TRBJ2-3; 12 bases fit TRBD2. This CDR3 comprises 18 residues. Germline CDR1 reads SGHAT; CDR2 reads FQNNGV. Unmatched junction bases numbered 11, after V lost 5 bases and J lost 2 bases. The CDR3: CASSPRLAGVRYTDTQYF. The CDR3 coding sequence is TGTGCCAGCAGCCCCCGACTAGCGGGAGTGCGATACACAGATACGCAGTATTTT.

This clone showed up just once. The CDR3 region is CASSRGTSGGPIDEQFF. For the CDR3, the DNA is TGTGCCAGCAGCCGAGGGACTAGCGGGGGGCCGATTGATGAGCAGTTCTTC. J is TRBJ2-1 and V is TRBV4-2; 15 bases map to TRBD2. V was clipped by 4 bases and J by 8 bases; unmatched bases: 9. This CDR3 contains 17 residues. Per germline, CDR1 LGHNA and CDR2 YNFKEQ.

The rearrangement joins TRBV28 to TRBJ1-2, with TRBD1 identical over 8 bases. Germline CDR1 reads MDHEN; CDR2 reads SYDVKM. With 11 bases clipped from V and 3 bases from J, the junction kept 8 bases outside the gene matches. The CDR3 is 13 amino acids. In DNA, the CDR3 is TGTGCCCATCGAGGACAGGGAGACTATGGCTACACCTTC. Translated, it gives CAHRGQGDYGYTF.

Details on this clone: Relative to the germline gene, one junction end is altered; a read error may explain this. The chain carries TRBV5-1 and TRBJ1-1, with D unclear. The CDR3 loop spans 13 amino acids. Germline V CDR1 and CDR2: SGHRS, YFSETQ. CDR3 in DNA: TGCGCCAGCAGCTTGGGTGAGAACGCTGAAGCTTTCTTT. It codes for CASSLGENAEAFF.

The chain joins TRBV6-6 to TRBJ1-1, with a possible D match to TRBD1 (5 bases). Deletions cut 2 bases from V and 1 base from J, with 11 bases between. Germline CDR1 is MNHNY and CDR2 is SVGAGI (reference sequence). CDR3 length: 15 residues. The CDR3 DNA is TGTGCCAGCAGTTACCTTATACAGGAGAACACTGAAGCTTTCTTT. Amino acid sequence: CASSYLIQENTEAFF.

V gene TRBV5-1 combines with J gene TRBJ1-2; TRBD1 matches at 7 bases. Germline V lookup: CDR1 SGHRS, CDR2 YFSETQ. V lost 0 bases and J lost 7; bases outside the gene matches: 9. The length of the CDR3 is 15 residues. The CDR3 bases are TGCGCCAGCAGCTTGGGAGTGACAGGGAATACTGGCTACACCTTC. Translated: CASSLGVTGNTGYTF.

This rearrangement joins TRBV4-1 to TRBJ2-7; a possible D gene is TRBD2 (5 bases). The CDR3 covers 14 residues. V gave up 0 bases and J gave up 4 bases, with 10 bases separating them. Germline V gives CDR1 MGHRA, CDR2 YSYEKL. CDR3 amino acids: CASSQDRAAYEQYF. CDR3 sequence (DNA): TGCGCCAGCAGCCAAGACAGAGCGGCGTACGAGCAGTACTTC.

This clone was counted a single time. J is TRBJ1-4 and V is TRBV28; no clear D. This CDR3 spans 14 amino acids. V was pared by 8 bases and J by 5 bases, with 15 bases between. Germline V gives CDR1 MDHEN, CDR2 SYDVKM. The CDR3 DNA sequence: TGTGCCAGCGTCGGAGCTAGCAAGAATGAAAAACTGTTTTTT. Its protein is CASVGASKNEKLFF.

Here the CDR3 DNA reads TGTGCCAGCAGTCCTCAGGGTGACACTGAAGCTTTCTTT. Translated: CASSPQGDTEAFF. The V gene is TRBV12-3 or TRBV12-4, the J gene TRBJ1-1; possible D gene TRBD1, 5 bases. The CDR3 consists of 13 residues. V was trimmed by 5 bases and J by 3 bases, leaving 10 bases between them.

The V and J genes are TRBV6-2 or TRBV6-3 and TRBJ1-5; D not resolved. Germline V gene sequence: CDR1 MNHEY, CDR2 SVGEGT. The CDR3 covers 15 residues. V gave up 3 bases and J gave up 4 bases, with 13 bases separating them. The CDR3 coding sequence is TGTGCCAGCAGTTATTCATCCAGTTATAATCAGCCCCAGCATTTT. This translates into CASSYSSSYNQPQHF.

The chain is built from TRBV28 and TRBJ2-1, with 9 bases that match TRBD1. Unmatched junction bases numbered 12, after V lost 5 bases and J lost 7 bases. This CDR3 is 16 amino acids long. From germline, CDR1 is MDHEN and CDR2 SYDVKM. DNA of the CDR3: TGTGCCAGCAGTCCACAGGGGGCTGGTAAGAGAAATGAGCAGTTCTTC. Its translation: CASSPQGAGKRNEQFF.

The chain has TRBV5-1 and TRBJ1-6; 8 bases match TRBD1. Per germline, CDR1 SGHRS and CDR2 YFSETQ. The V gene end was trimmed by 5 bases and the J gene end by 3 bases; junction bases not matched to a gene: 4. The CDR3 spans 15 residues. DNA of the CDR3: TGCGCCAGCAGGTTACAGGGGGACTATAATTCACCCCTCCACTTT. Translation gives CASRLQGDYNSPLHF. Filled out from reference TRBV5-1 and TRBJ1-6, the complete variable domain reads KAGVTQTPRYLIKTRGQQVTLSCSPISGHRSVSWYQQTPGQGLQFLFEYFSETQRNKGNFPGRFSGRQFSNSRSEMNVSTLELGDSALYLCASRLQGDYNSPLHFGNGTRLTVT.

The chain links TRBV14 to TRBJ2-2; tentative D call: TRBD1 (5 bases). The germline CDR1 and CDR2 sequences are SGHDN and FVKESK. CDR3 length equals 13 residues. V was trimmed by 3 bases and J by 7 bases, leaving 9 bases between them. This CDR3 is CASSQQGGGELFF. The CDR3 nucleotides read TGTGCCAGCAGCCAGCAGGGCGGCGGGGAGCTGTTTTTT.

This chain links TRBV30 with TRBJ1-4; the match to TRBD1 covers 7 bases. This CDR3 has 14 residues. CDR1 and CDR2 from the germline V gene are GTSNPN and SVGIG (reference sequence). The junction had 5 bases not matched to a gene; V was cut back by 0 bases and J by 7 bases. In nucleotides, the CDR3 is TGTGCCTGGAGTGTACAAGGGGGCAGTGAAAAACTGTTTTTT. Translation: CAWSVQGGSEKLFF.

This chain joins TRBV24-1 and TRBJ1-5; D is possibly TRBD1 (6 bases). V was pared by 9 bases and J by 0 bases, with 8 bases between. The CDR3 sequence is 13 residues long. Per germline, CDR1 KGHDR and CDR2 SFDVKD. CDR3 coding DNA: TGTGCCACCGGACAGTATAGCAATCAGCCCCAGCATTTT. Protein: CATGQYSNQPQHF.

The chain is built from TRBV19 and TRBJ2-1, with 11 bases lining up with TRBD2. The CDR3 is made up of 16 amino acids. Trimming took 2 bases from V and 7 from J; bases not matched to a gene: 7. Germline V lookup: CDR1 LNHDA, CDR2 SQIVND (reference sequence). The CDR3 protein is CASSIKGSSGRNEQFF. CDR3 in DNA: TGTGCCAGTAGTATAAAGGGGTCTAGCGGGAGGAATGAGCAGTTCTTC.

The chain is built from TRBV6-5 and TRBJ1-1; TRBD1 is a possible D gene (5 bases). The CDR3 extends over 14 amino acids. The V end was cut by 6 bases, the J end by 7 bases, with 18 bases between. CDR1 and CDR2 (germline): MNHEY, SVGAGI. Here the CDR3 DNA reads TGTGCCAGCAGCCAAGGGAATCCGGGACTTGAAGCTTTCTTT. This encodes CASSQGNPGLEAFF.

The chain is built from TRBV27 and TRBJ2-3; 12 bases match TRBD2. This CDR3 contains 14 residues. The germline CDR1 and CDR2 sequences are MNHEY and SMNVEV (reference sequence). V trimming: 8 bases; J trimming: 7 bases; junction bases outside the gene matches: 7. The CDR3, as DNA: TGTGCCAGCGTAGCTAGCGGGAGGGGGAATACGCAGTATTTT. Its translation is CASVASGRGNTQYF.

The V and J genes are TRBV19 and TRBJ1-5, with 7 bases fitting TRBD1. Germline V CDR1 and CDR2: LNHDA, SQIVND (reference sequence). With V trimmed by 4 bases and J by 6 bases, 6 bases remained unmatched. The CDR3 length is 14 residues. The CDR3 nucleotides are TGTGCCAGTAGTACGACAGGGAAGGGTCAGCCCCAGCATTTT. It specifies CASSTTGKGQPQHF.

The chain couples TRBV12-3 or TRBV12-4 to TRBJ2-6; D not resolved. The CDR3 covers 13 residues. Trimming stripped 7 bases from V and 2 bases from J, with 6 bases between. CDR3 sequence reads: CASTLTGANVLTF. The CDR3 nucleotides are TGTGCCAGCACCTTAACTGGGGCCAACGTCCTGACTTTC.

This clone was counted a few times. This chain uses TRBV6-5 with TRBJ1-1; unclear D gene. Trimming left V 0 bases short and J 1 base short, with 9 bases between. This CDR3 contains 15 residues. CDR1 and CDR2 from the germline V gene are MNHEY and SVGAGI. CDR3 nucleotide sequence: TGTGCCAGCAGTTACTCGGTTGAGGGGAACACTGAAGCTTTCTTT. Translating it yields CASSYSVEGNTEAFF.

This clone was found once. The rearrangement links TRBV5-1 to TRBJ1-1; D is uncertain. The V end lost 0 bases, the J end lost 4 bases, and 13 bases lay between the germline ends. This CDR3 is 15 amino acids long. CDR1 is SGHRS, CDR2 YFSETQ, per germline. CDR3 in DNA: TGCGCCAGCAGCTTGGCCGCGGGAGACGGCACTGAAGCTTTCTTT. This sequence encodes CASSLAAGDGTEAFF.

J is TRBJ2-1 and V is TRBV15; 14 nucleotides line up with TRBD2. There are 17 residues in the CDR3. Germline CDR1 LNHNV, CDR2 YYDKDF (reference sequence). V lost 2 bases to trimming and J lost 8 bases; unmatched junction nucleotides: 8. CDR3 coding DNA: TGTGCCACCAGCAGACCGGGACTAGCGGGGGCCAGGGATGAGCAGTTCTTC. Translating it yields CATSRPGLAGARDEQFF.